These 11 T cell receptor beta chains share one sample of origin, sequenced in a study of cytomegalovirus exposure and HLA in healthy donors. TCRdb keeps only in-frame clones here, not all; method: immunoSEQ multiplex PCR. The table shows 250,000 to 300,000 clones, with 65% to 90% occurring only once. Sequencing was done on a sample of PBMCs. The receptors shown here come from a woman under 30 in good health and CMV-seronegative.

This clone was picked up a small number of times. This chain links TRBV6-4 with TRBJ2-6, with D uncertain. Germline CDR1 is MRHNA and CDR2 is SNTAGT. V dropped 0 bases and J dropped 0 bases, with 6 bases sitting between them. The CDR3 spans 16 residues. The CDR3 DNA sequence: TGTGCCAGCAGTGACTCCTCCCTCTCTGGGGCCAACGTCCTGACTTTC. This encodes CASSDSSLSGANVLTF.

This chain joins TRBV19 and TRBJ1-5; D gene ambiguous. This CDR3 is 13 amino acids long. Germline CDR1 LNHDA, CDR2 SQIVND (reference sequence). V lost 4 bases and J lost 0, with 4 bases in between. CDR3 amino acids: CASSTGSNQPQHF. CDR3 nucleotide sequence: TGTGCCAGTAGTACGGGTAGCAATCAGCCCCAGCATTTT.

The count of this clone is one. This chain uses TRBV7-2 with TRBJ2-1, with TRBD2 identical over 9 bases. The CDR3 sequence is 15 residues long. Per the germline V gene, CDR1 is SGHTA and CDR2 is FQGNSA. Trimming took 7 bases from V and 10 from J; bases not matched to a gene: 14. The CDR3 DNA follows: TGTGCCAGCACCCAAAGCGGGGGGACCCGGGGGGAGCAGTTCTTC. Amino acid sequence: CASTQSGGTRGEQFF.

The V and J genes are TRBV6-1 and TRBJ1-3; no clear D gene. The CDR3 extends over 14 amino acids. Trimming shortened V by 1 base and J by 2 bases, and 6 bases separated the two germline ends. Germline V gene data show CDR1 as MNHNS and CDR2 as SASEGT. In DNA form, the CDR3 reads TGTGCCAGCAGTGAAGGGGCAGCTGGAAACACCATATATTTT. It specifies CASSEGAAGNTIYF.

V gene TRBV2 combines with J gene TRBJ1-1; D call uncertain. The V end was cut by 8 bases, the J end by 0 bases, with 4 bases between. CDR3 size: 11 residues. Germline CDR1 is SNHLY and CDR2 is FYNNEI. CDR3 in DNA: TGTGCCAGCCTTATGAACACTGAAGCTTTCTTT. Its protein product is CASLMNTEAFF.

V and J are TRBV2 and TRBJ1-2; perhaps TRBD1 as D (6 bases). This CDR3 has 16 residues. In germline, CDR1 is SNHLY, CDR2 FYNNEI. With 8 bases removed from V and 4 bases from J, the gap between germline ends came to 23 bases. CDR3 in amino acids: CASAQREGEQFYGYTF. CDR3 coding DNA: TGTGCCAGCGCCCAGAGGGAGGGGGAGCAGTTCTATGGCTACACCTTC.

The sample holds a few counts of this clone. The chain joins TRBV28 to TRBJ2-7; D may be TRBD1 (5 bases). The germline V gene has CDR1 MDHEN and CDR2 SYDVKM. This CDR3 is built from 12 residues. V shed 8 bases and J shed 0 bases, with 8 bases lying between them. The CDR3 DNA reads TGTGCCAGCCAACAGGCCTCCTACGAGCAGTACTTC. This codes for CASQQASYEQYF.

This sequence joins TRBV5-1 and TRBJ2-3; 7 positions match TRBD1. Germline V CDR1 and CDR2: SGHRS, YFSETQ. With 4 bases clipped from V and 4 bases from J, the junction kept 9 bases outside the gene matches. The CDR3 runs 15 residues. The CDR3 region has the DNA TGCGCCAGCAGCCAGCCGGACAGGACCGCAGATACGCAGTATTTT. Its protein is CASSQPDRTADTQYF.

The chain has TRBV5-1 and TRBJ2-1; unclear D gene. V shed 0 bases and J shed 8 bases, with 12 bases lying between them. Germline CDR1 reads SGHRS; CDR2 reads YFSETQ. This CDR3 contains 14 residues. CDR3 in amino acids: CASSLETINHEQFF. The CDR3 nucleotides are TGCGCCAGCAGCTTGGAAACTATAAATCATGAGCAGTTCTTC.

This rearrangement joins TRBV5-6 to TRBJ2-1; 8 bases fit TRBD1. The trim removed 2 bases at V and 9 bases at J, leaving 10 bases unmatched. The CDR3 length is 15 residues. Looked up from germline, CDR1 is SGHDT and CDR2 is YYEEEE. This CDR3 reads CASSFILQGEFEQFF. The DNA for the CDR3 is TGTGCCAGCAGCTTCATATTACAGGGGGAATTTGAGCAGTTCTTC.

The chain links TRBV6-1 to TRBJ1-2; maybe TRBD1 (5 bases). The length of the CDR3 is 14 residues. V lost 8 bases and J lost 4, with 17 bases in between. The germline V gene has CDR1 MNHNS and CDR2 SASEGT. The CDR3 coding sequence is TGTGCCAGCGGTGCCGGGGGTGCGGGCTATGGCTACACCTTC. This gives the protein CASGAGGAGYGYTF.